What follows are 25 T cell receptor beta chains derived from one specimen sequenced in a study of blood T cell repertoires in COVID-19. The data were produced by immunoSEQ multiplex PCR, yet TCRdb's version contains in-frame clones alone and is incomplete. The sample holds 300,000 or so clones; 85% are singletons and the top ten take around 3.9%. Material: peripheral blood. The receptors derive from a woman in her 50s with active or convalescent COVID-19.

J is TRBJ1-4 and V is TRBV30; 12 nucleotides agree with TRBD1. This CDR3 has 14 amino acids. CDR1 GTSNPN and CDR2 SVGIG come from the germline V gene (reference sequence). Trimming cost V 4 bases and J 8 bases; bases outside gene matches: 5. The CDR3 DNA reads TGTGCCTGGACCAGGGACAGGGGGCCCGAAAAACTGTTTTTT. Translation gives CAWTRDRGPEKLFF.

This CDR3 is CASSYGQGNSPLHF. CDR3 coding DNA: TGTGCCAGCAGTTATGGACAGGGTAATTCACCCCTCCACTTT. The J gene is TRBJ1-6, the V gene TRBV6-1, with 8 nucleotides matching TRBD1. The CDR3 has 14 amino acids. V was pared by 5 bases and J by 6 bases, with 3 bases of the junction left unmatched. CDR1 MNHNS and CDR2 SASEGT come from the germline V gene.

This sequence joins TRBV27 and TRBJ2-7; a weak D match, TRBD2 (5 bases). The V and J ends lost 2 bases and 0 bases respectively, with 11 bases between them. This CDR3 has 15 residues. The V gene's germline CDR1 is MNHEY and CDR2 SMNVEV (reference sequence). The CDR3 reads CASSLRAESSYEQYF. The CDR3 DNA follows: TGTGCCAGCAGTTTAAGAGCGGAGAGCTCCTACGAGCAGTACTTC.

The rearrangement uses TRBV28 and TRBJ2-1; D is perhaps TRBD2 (5 bases). This CDR3 spans 16 amino acids. Trimming shortened V by 4 bases and J by 1 base, and 14 bases separated the two germline ends. Germline V gives CDR1 MDHEN, CDR2 SYDVKM. The DNA for the CDR3 is TGTGCCAGCAGTTCTCCCCGGGATCCTTCCTACAATGAGCAGTTCTTC. This gives the protein CASSSPRDPSYNEQFF.

The chain is built from TRBV6-5 and TRBJ1-6; D unresolved. The CDR3 sequence is 15 residues long. V dropped 4 bases and J dropped 9 bases, with 16 bases sitting between them. Per germline, CDR1 MNHEY and CDR2 SVGAGI. Here the CDR3 reads CASSSSREIGSPLHF. The CDR3, as DNA: TGTGCCAGCAGTTCTTCCCGGGAAATAGGTTCACCCCTCCACTTT.

In DNA form, the CDR3 reads TGTGCCAGCAGTTCTCGCAGGGAACAGCCCCAGCATTTT. Translation gives CASSSRREQPQHF. The chain joins TRBV27 to TRBJ1-5, with D tentatively TRBD1 (5 bases). With 4 bases removed from V and 7 bases from J, the gap between germline ends came to 11 bases. In germline, CDR1 is MNHEY, CDR2 SMNVEV (reference sequence). The CDR3 has 13 amino acids.

The chain is built from TRBV2 and TRBJ1-3; no clear D gene. Looked up from germline, CDR1 is SNHLY and CDR2 is FYNNEI. V lost 6 bases, J lost 4 bases, and 10 bases lay in between. The CDR3 consists of 13 residues. Here the CDR3 reads CASSAARGNTIYF. CDR3 nucleotides: TGTGCCAGCAGCGCCGCACGGGGAAACACCATATATTTT.

The chain has TRBV10-3 and TRBJ2-7; a possible D gene is TRBD1 (7 bases). The length of the CDR3 is 18 residues. The germline V gene encodes CDR1 ENHRY and CDR2 SYGVKD. Trimming shortened V by 8 bases and J by 6 bases, and 32 bases separated the two germline ends. The CDR3 protein is CAIGDRVSTSLTVGEQYF. DNA of the CDR3: TGTGCCATCGGAGACAGGGTTAGTACTAGCCTTACGGTAGGCGAGCAGTACTTC.

J is TRBJ1-1 and V is TRBV28, with D unclear. Germline V gene sequence: CDR1 MDHEN, CDR2 SYDVKM. V lost 10 bases to trimming and J lost 4 bases, with 10 bases between them. The CDR3 covers 11 residues. The CDR3 protein is CATQRGTEAFF. The CDR3, as DNA: TGTGCCACCCAGAGAGGCACTGAAGCTTTCTTT.

The rearrangement uses TRBV15 and TRBJ1-6, with D perhaps matching TRBD1 (5 bases). CDR1 LNHNV and CDR2 YYDKDF come from the germline V gene (reference sequence). The CDR3 is 16 residues long. The V and J ends lost 0 bases and 7 bases respectively, with 13 bases between them. In DNA, the CDR3 is TGTGCCACCAGCAGAGATGGAGGGGACGGAAATTCACCCCTCCACTTT. As protein: CATSRDGGDGNSPLHF. Complete variable domain (other parts from reference TRBV15 and TRBJ1-6): DAMVIQNPRYQVTQFGKPVTLSCSQTLNHNVMYWYQQKSSQAPKLLFHYYDKDFNNEADTPDNFQSRRPNTSFCFLDIRSPGLGDTAMYLCATSRDGGDGNSPLHFGNGTRLTVT.

CDR3 protein: CASSLTGEQETQYF. The CDR3, as DNA: TGTGCCAGCAGCTTGACGGGGGAACAAGAGACCCAGTACTTC. The genes are TRBV5-4 and TRBJ2-5; possibly TRBD2 for D (6 bases). The V gene's germline CDR1 is SGHNT and CDR2 YYREEE (reference sequence). The CDR3 covers 14 residues. V was clipped by 1 base and J by 2 bases, with 9 bases between them.

This clone was seen only a few times. V gene TRBV4-1 combines with J gene TRBJ1-4; a possible D gene is TRBD1 (5 bases). Trimming removed 4 bases at V and 7 bases at J, with 16 bases between. In germline, CDR1 is MGHRA, CDR2 YSYEKL. The CDR3 extends over 15 amino acids. The CDR3 DNA is TGCGCCAGCAGCCCAGCCCGGGGGGGAATTGAAAAACTGTTTTTT. This encodes CASSPARGGIEKLFF.

The chain joins TRBV5-1 to TRBJ1-2; a possible D gene is TRBD1 (5 bases). Per germline, CDR1 SGHRS and CDR2 YFSETQ. V lost 4 bases, J lost 6 bases, and 19 bases lay in between. This CDR3 has 15 amino acids. The CDR3 protein is CASSLSWGGMHGYTF. The CDR3 nucleotides read TGCGCCAGCAGCCTCTCTTGGGGGGGAATGCATGGCTACACCTTC. The complete variable domain, with remaining parts taken from reference TRBV5-1 and TRBJ1-2, reads KAGVTQTPRYLIKTRGQQVTLSCSPISGHRSVSWYQQTPGQGLQFLFEYFSETQRNKGNFPGRFSGRQFSNSRSEMNVSTLELGDSALYLCASSLSWGGMHGYTFGSGTRLTVV.

V usage is TRBV4-1 and J usage is TRBJ1-6; D gene uncertain. The CDR3 loop spans 17 amino acids. The germline CDR1 and CDR2 sequences are MGHRA and YSYEKL. With 0 bases removed from V and 8 bases from J, the gap between germline ends came to 17 bases. The CDR3 here is CASSQDRNPGWYSPLHF. The CDR3 nucleotides are TGCGCCAGCAGCCAAGACCGTAACCCAGGCTGGTATTCACCCCTCCACTTT.

The chain is built from TRBV4-2 and TRBJ2-3; TRBD2 matches at 15 bases. This CDR3 has 18 residues. V lost 4 bases to trimming and J lost 5 bases; unmatched junction nucleotides: 10. Germline V lookup: CDR1 LGHNA, CDR2 YNFKEQ. CDR3 bases: TGTGCCAGCAGCCCTCACAAGGGACTAGCGGGAGGAGTAGATACGCAGTATTTT. Its translation is CASSPHKGLAGGVDTQYF.

The chain links TRBV11-2 to TRBJ1-1; 8 nucleotides align to TRBD1. V lost 5 bases to trimming and J lost 8 bases; unmatched junction nucleotides: 7. This CDR3 has 13 amino acids. Germline CDR1 and CDR2: SGHAT and FQNNGV. In DNA form, the CDR3 reads TGTGCCAGCAGCCCAGACAGGGGCGGCGAAGCTTTCTTT. Amino acid sequence: CASSPDRGGEAFF.

The chain links TRBV3-1 (or the pseudogene TRBV3-2) to TRBJ2-1; TRBD2 matches 12 bases. This CDR3 spans 16 amino acids. V lost 2 bases to trimming and J lost 7 bases; unmatched junction nucleotides: 6. Germline-derived CDR1 and CDR2 are LGHDT and YNNKEL (reference sequence). CDR3 coding DNA: TGTGCCAGCAGCCAATTAACTAGCGGGAGGAGGAATGAGCAGTTCTTC. Protein sequence: CASSQLTSGRRNEQFF.

V usage is TRBV19 and J usage is TRBJ2-1; D gene uncertain. V lost 1 base to trimming and J lost 7 bases, with 11 bases between them. Germline V lookup: CDR1 LNHDA, CDR2 SQIVND (reference sequence). The length of the CDR3 is 14 residues. The CDR3 spells CASSIAGEVNEQFF. DNA for the CDR3: TGTGCCAGTAGTATAGCGGGTGAAGTGAATGAGCAGTTCTTC.

The chain links TRBV27 to TRBJ2-3; no definite D call. The length of the CDR3 is 14 residues. The ends were cut back, 6 bases at V and 3 bases at J, with 13 bases in the middle. From germline, CDR1 is MNHEY and CDR2 SMNVEV (reference sequence). CDR3 sequence: CASRPTSRTDTQYF. The CDR3 DNA is TGTGCCAGCAGACCCACTTCTAGGACAGATACGCAGTATTTT.

V is TRBV28 and J is TRBJ1-2; possibly TRBD1 for D (6 bases). Germline CDR1 reads MDHEN; CDR2 reads SYDVKM. With 5 bases removed from V and 13 bases from J, the gap between germline ends came to 20 bases. This CDR3 comprises 13 residues. This CDR3 reads CASSRHDTGPCTF. The CDR3 nucleotides are TGTGCCAGCAGTCGCCACGACACAGGGCCCTGCACCTTC.

V gene TRBV28 combines with J gene TRBJ2-7, with 9 bases identical to TRBD1. V dropped 3 bases and J dropped 3; count of bases not matched to a gene: 9. The CDR3 spans 16 residues. Germline V lookup: CDR1 MDHEN, CDR2 SYDVKM. The CDR3 spells CASSFSWTGDLYEQYF. DNA of the CDR3: TGTGCCAGCAGTTTTTCTTGGACAGGGGACCTCTACGAGCAGTACTTC.

The chain couples TRBV12-5 to TRBJ1-3; no clear D. Germline values: CDR1 LGHNT, CDR2 FRNRAP. This CDR3 contains 12 residues. Trimming cost V 2 bases and J 14 bases, with 13 bases left between them. This CDR3 is CASGLSGAGVYF. The CDR3 DNA reads as TGTGCTAGTGGTTTGTCGGGCGCGGGAGTATATTTT.

The J gene is TRBJ1-2, the V gene TRBV12-3 or TRBV12-4; D gene unclear. The V end was cut by 2 bases, the J end by 4 bases, with 8 bases between. The CDR3 length is 13 residues. CDR3: CASSLSRFYGYTF. CDR3 in DNA: TGTGCCAGCAGTTTATCCCGGTTCTATGGCTACACCTTC.

The chain has TRBV28 and TRBJ2-2; 7 nucleotides agree with TRBD2. CDR1 is MDHEN, CDR2 SYDVKM, per germline. V lost 2 bases to trimming and J lost 6 bases; unmatched junction nucleotides: 9. The CDR3 runs to 16 residues. CDR3 residues: CASSLRAGFRPGELFF. The DNA of the CDR3 is TGTGCCAGCAGTTTAAGAGCGGGATTTCGTCCCGGGGAGCTGTTTTTT.

The chain links TRBV7-2 to TRBJ1-2; tentatively, D is TRBD1 (5 bases). Trimming stripped 2 bases from V and 5 bases from J, with 12 bases between. CDR3 size: 14 residues. Germline CDR1 reads SGHTA; CDR2 reads FQGNSA. In DNA form, the CDR3 reads TGTGCCAGCAGCTTAAGGGTCGGGGGATATGGCTACACCTTC. Its protein is CASSLRVGGYGYTF.